What follows are 24 T cell receptor beta chains derived from one specimen sequenced in a study of cytomegalovirus exposure and HLA in healthy donors. PCR employed 60 Vbeta and 13 Jbeta primers. TCRdb's table, derived via immunoSEQ multiplex PCR, lists solely in-frame clones and lacks some. Here the sample spans 150,000 to 200,000 clones, approximately 77% being singletons. Sample: PBMCs. These TCRs come from a male donor in good health and CMV-seropositive.

DNA for the CDR3: TGTGCCTGGGGGAGCCAGCATAATTCACCCCTCCACTTT. Translating gives CAWGSQHNSPLHF. The chain has TRBV30 and TRBJ1-6; D is ambiguous. The germline V and J ends were trimmed by 5 bases and 5 bases, with 10 bases remaining between them. The CDR3 sequence is 13 residues long. Germline CDR1 and CDR2: GTSNPN and SVGIG (reference sequence).

This clone has a count of ten or more. The chain is built from TRBV5-1 and TRBJ1-1, with TRBD1 matching over 8 bases. The CDR3 is 17 residues long. Losses at the gene ends were 4 bases for V and 1 base for J; bases not matched to a gene: 12. Looked up from germline, CDR1 is SGHRS and CDR2 is YFSETQ. CDR3 sequence (DNA): TGCGCCAGCAGCGGCATCAGGGGGCGTTGGGGGAACACTGAAGCTTTCTTT. This translates into CASSGIRGRWGNTEAFF.

The chain links TRBV6-5 to TRBJ2-1; D gene unclear. Germline CDR1 is MNHEY and CDR2 is SVGAGI. CDR3 length: 15 amino acids. V was pared by 1 base and J by 0 bases, with 7 bases between. The CDR3, as DNA: TGTGCCAGCAGTTACTGGCCCCCCTCCTACAATGAGCAGTTCTTC. Translation gives CASSYWPPSYNEQFF.

The V and J genes are TRBV7-2 and TRBJ2-7, with D hard to call. This CDR3 spans 15 amino acids. Germline V gene lookup returns CDR1 SGHTA and CDR2 FQGNSA. Trimming removed 0 bases at V and 4 bases at J, with 13 bases between. CDR3 sequence: CASSLATGQPYEQYF. The CDR3 nucleotides are TGTGCCAGCAGCTTAGCCACCGGTCAACCATACGAGCAGTACTTC.

The V gene is TRBV30, the J gene TRBJ1-2; D unresolved. Germline V gene lookup returns CDR1 GTSNPN and CDR2 SVGIG (reference sequence). The CDR3 has 13 residues. Deletions cut 5 bases from V and 5 bases from J, with 15 bases between. CDR3 bases: TGTGCCTGGGCCGGACCCAGAGGGTATGGCTACACCTTC. Protein: CAWAGPRGYGYTF.

Here the CDR3 DNA reads TGTGCCAGCAGCTTGCAGGATAATGAGCAGTTCTTC. Translated: CASSLQDNEQFF. The J gene is TRBJ2-1, the V gene TRBV5-4, with D hard to call. Trimming removed 1 base at V and 7 bases at J, with 6 bases between. This CDR3 is built from 12 residues. The germline gives CDR1 SGHNT, CDR2 YYREEE (reference sequence).

The rearrangement joins TRBV9 to TRBJ1-2; TRBD1 matches 7 bases. Germline assignment: CDR1 SGDLS and CDR2 YYNGEE. The CDR3 extends over 15 amino acids. The V and J ends lost 4 bases and 5 bases, in that order; junction bases with no gene match: 11. The CDR3 spells CASSPGGEGAYGYTF. The CDR3 nucleotides are TGTGCCAGCAGCCCCGGGGGTGAGGGGGCGTATGGCTACACCTTC.

The rearrangement uses TRBV5-1 and TRBJ2-1, with a weak D call TRBD2 (6 bases). There are 14 residues in the CDR3. V dropped 1 base and J dropped 4 bases, with 9 bases sitting between them. Germline V gene lookup returns CDR1 SGHRS and CDR2 YFSETQ. The CDR3 region is CASSLRGGYNEQFF. The CDR3 nucleotides read TGCGCCAGCAGCTTGAGAGGAGGGTACAATGAGCAGTTCTTC.

This sequence joins TRBV30 and TRBJ1-1; no clear D gene. This CDR3 is 13 amino acids long. Germline V gives CDR1 GTSNPN, CDR2 SVGIG (reference sequence). Trimming pared 0 bases from V and 8 bases from J, leaving 13 bases between. The CDR3 reads CAWSVQRGGEAFF. In nucleotides, the CDR3 is TGTGCCTGGAGTGTACAACGGGGTGGGGAAGCTTTCTTT.

The chain links TRBV11-2 to TRBJ1-4, with D maybe TRBD1 (5 bases). This CDR3 comprises 17 residues. V was clipped by 1 base and J by 8 bases, with 20 bases between them. In germline, CDR1 is SGHAT, CDR2 FQNNGV. CDR3 sequence: CASSLAVREQAGEKLFF. DNA for the CDR3: TGTGCCAGCAGCTTAGCGGTACGCGAACAGGCGGGGGAAAAACTGTTTTTT.

This rearrangement joins TRBV6-1 to TRBJ2-5; 7 positions agree with TRBD2. Germline-derived CDR1 and CDR2 are MNHNS and SASEGT. Trimming at V came to 2 bases and at J to 2 bases, leaving 14 bases not matched to a gene. This CDR3 is 18 amino acids long. Here the CDR3 DNA reads TGTGCCAGCAGTGAACTAGGTCCTGGGGGGGGATTGCAAGAGACCCAGTACTTC. Translated, it gives CASSELGPGGGLQETQYF.

This clone has more than one count but fewer than ten. This chain joins TRBV5-5 and TRBJ2-7; D is undetermined. The CDR3 consists of 11 residues. With 2 bases removed from V and 6 bases from J, the gap between germline ends came to 6 bases. Germline values: CDR1 SGHKS, CDR2 YYEKEE (reference sequence). The DNA of the CDR3 is TGTGCCAGCAGCTTCTCACTCGAGCAGTACTTC. Its protein is CASSFSLEQYF.

On this clone: An end of the junction does not agree with germline; a read error may underlie this. For the CDR3, the DNA is TGTGCCAGCAGCTTGGTAGGGGACTACGAGCAGCACTTC. It is translated as CASSLVGDYEQHF. The J gene is TRBJ2-7, the V gene TRBV5-4; TRBD2 matches 7 bases. The CDR3 spans 13 residues. Germline CDR1 and CDR2: SGHNT and YYREEE (reference sequence).

The CDR3 is CASSMTGGGQPQHF. The CDR3 DNA reads TGTGCCAGTAGTATGACAGGAGGAGGCCAGCCCCAGCATTTT. This rearrangement joins TRBV19 to TRBJ1-5; weak D call: TRBD1 (6 bases). The CDR3 contains 14 residues. V shed 3 bases and J shed 7 bases, with 13 bases lying between them. CDR1 is LNHDA, CDR2 SQIVND, per germline (reference sequence).

The chain carries TRBV30 and TRBJ1-1; D is ambiguous. CDR1 is GTSNPN and CDR2 is SVGIG in the germline V gene (reference sequence). The CDR3 loop spans 13 amino acids. V was shortened by 4 bases and J by 0 bases, with 9 bases between the two germline ends. The CDR3 sequence is CAWTPTVNTEAFF. CDR3 DNA: TGTGCCTGGACGCCCACAGTGAACACTGAAGCTTTCTTT.

Only a few counts were recorded for this clone. The gene calls are TRBV5-1 and TRBJ1-1; D is perhaps TRBD1 (6 bases). V lost 1 base to trimming and J lost 6 bases, with 16 bases between them. The CDR3 is 15 residues long. CDR1 and CDR2 from the germline V gene are SGHRS and YFSETQ. The CDR3 sequence is CASSLSAGASSEAFF. CDR3 nucleotides: TGCGCCAGCAGCTTGAGTGCAGGGGCAAGCTCTGAAGCTTTCTTT.

The CDR3 loop reads CATSREAVGVAGELFF. The CDR3 DNA reads as TGTGCCACCAGCAGAGAAGCGGTTGGGGTGGCCGGGGAGCTGTTTTTT. The gene calls are TRBV15 and TRBJ2-2; the D gene is possibly TRBD2 (5 bases). The CDR3 extends over 16 amino acids. In germline, CDR1 is LNHNV, CDR2 YYDKDF (reference sequence). V lost 0 bases, J lost 6 bases, and 14 bases lay in between.

V gene TRBV18 combines with J gene TRBJ1-3; no definite D call. CDR1 and CDR2 from the germline V gene are KGHSH and LQKENI. V was clipped by 3 bases and J by 2 bases, with 11 bases between them. The CDR3 spans 15 residues. In nucleotides, the CDR3 is TGTGCCAGCTCACCTGGCGGAGGGACTGGAAACACCATATATTTT. It specifies CASSPGGGTGNTIYF.

This clone was counted once. V and J are TRBV6-6 and TRBJ2-1; 10 positions match TRBD1. The CDR3 has 15 residues. Per the germline V gene, CDR1 is MNHNY and CDR2 is SVGAGI (reference sequence). With 5 bases clipped from V and 9 bases from J, the junction kept 10 bases outside the gene matches. CDR3 DNA: TGTGCCAGCAGTCTTCGACAGGGGGCAGTTAGTGAGCAGTTCTTC. It encodes CASSLRQGAVSEQFF.

The chain employs TRBV27 and TRBJ1-2, with D maybe TRBD1 (5 bases). Germline CDR1 and CDR2: MNHEY and SMNVEV (reference sequence). This CDR3 region has 13 residues. The V and J ends lost 3 bases and 6 bases respectively, with 11 bases between them. The CDR3 DNA is TGTGCCAGCAGTTTCGGCAGGGAGGATGGCTACACCTTC. It yields the protein CASSFGREDGYTF.

This sequence joins TRBV12-5 and TRBJ2-7, with 8 bases identical to TRBD2. J lost 4 bases, V lost 7 bases, and 12 bases had no gene match. The CDR3 totals 15 residues. Germline values: CDR1 LGHNT, CDR2 FRNRAP. The CDR3 here is CASASPNGGAYEQYF. In DNA, the CDR3 is TGTGCTAGTGCCTCACCGAACGGGGGGGCGTACGAGCAGTACTTC.

The chain joins TRBV13 to TRBJ2-3, with 7 bases that match TRBD1. This CDR3 has 14 residues. V gave up 5 bases and J gave up 4 bases; unmatched junction bases: 6. CDR1 is PRHDT, CDR2 FYEKMQ, per germline (reference sequence). DNA of the CDR3: TGTGCCAGCAGCCTCGACAGGGAGCCAGATACGCAGTATTTT. Its translation: CASSLDREPDTQYF.

This clone was picked up one time. This sequence joins TRBV30 and TRBJ1-5, with D possibly matching TRBD1 (5 bases). V lost 4 bases to trimming and J lost 4 bases, with 11 bases between them. CDR1 is GTSNPN, CDR2 SVGIG, per germline (reference sequence). This CDR3 has 13 amino acids. DNA for the CDR3: TGTGCCTGGACCGCGGGGGGGAATCAGCCCCAGCATTTT. This translates into CAWTAGGNQPQHF.

The CDR3, as DNA: TGCGCCAGCAGCTTGGAGGCGGGACTAAGGGAAAAACTGTTTTTT. Its protein is CASSLEAGLREKLFF. The V call is TRBV5-1, the J call TRBJ1-4; a weak D match, TRBD1 (5 bases). Trimming took 0 bases from V and 8 from J, leaving 14 bases between them. CDR1 is SGHRS, CDR2 YFSETQ, per germline. The CDR3 is 15 residues long.